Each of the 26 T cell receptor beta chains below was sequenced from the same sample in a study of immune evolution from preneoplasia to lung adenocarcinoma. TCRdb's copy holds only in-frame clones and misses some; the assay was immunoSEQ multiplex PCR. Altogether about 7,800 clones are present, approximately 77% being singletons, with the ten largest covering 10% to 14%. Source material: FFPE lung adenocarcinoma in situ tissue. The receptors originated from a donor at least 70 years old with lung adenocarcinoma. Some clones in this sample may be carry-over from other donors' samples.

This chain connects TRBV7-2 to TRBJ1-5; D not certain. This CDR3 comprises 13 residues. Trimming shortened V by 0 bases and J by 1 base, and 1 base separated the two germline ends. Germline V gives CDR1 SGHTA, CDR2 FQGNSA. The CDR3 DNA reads TGTGCCAGCAGCTTAGCCAGCAATCAGCCCCAGCATTTT. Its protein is CASSLASNQPQHF.

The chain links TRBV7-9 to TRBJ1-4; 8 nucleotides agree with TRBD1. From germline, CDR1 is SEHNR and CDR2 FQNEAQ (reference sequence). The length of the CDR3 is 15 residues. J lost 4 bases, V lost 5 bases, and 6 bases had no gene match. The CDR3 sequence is CASSPGGPVNEKLFF. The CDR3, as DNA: TGTGCCAGCAGCCCAGGGGGCCCGGTTAATGAAAAACTGTTTTTT.

The CDR3 DNA is TGCGCCAGCAGCCAAGATAGCGGGGGTGCGGAGACCCAGTACTTC. Its protein is CASSQDSGGAETQYF. V usage is TRBV4-1 and J usage is TRBJ2-5, with TRBD2 matching 9 bases. The CDR3 contains 15 residues. The ends lost 0 bases at V and 5 bases at J; junction bases unmatched: 4. Germline CDR1 and CDR2: MGHRA and YSYEKL.

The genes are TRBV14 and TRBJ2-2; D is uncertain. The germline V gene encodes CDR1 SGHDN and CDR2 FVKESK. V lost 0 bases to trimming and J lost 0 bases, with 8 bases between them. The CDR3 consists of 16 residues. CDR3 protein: CASSQDGETNTGELFF. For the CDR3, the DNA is TGTGCCAGCAGCCAAGATGGAGAGACGAACACCGGGGAGCTGTTTTTT.

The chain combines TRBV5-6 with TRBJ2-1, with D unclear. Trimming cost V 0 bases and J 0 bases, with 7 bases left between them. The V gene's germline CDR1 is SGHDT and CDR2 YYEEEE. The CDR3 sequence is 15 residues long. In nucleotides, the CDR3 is TGTGCCAGCAGCTTGGGCGTTAGCTCCTACAATGAGCAGTTCTTC. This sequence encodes CASSLGVSSYNEQFF.

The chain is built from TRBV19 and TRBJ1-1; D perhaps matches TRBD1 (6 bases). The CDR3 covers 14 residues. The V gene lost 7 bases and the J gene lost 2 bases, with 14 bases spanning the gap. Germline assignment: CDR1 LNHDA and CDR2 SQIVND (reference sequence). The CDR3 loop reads CASKGWDINTEAFF. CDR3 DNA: TGTGCCAGTAAAGGCTGGGACATAAACACTGAAGCTTTCTTT.

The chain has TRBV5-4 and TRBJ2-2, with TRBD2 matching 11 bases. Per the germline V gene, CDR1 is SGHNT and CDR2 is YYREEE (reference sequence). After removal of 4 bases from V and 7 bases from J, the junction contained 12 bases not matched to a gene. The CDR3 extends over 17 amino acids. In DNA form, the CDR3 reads TGTGCCAGCAGCCTCCCTAGCGGGGGGCCTGTAGGCGGGGAGCTGTTTTTT. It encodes CASSLPSGGPVGGELFF.

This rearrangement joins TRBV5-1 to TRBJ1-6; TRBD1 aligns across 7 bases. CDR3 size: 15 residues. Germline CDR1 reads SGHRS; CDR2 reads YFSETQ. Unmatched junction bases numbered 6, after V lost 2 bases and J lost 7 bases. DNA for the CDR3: TGCGCCAGCAGCTTAAATCCAGGGGGGAATTCACCCCTCCACTTT. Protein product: CASSLNPGGNSPLHF. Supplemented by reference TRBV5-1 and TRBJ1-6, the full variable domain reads KAGVTQTPRYLIKTRGQQVTLSCSPISGHRSVSWYQQTPGQGLQFLFEYFSETQRNKGNFPGRFSGRQFSNSRSEMNVSTLELGDSALYLCASSLNPGGNSPLHFGNGTRLTVT.

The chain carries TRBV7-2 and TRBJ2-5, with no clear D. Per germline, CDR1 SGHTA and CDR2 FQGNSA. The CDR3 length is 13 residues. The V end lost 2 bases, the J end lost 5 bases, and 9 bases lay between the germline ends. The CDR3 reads CASSLPPKETQYF. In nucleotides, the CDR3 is TGTGCCAGCAGCTTACCCCCCAAGGAGACCCAGTACTTC. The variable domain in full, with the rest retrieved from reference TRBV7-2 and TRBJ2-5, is GAGVSQSPSNKVTEKGKDVELRCDPISGHTALYWYRQSLGQGLEFLIYFQGNSAPDKSGLPSDRFSAERTGGSVSTLTIQRTQQEDSAVYLCASSLPPKETQYFGPGTRLLVL.

The CDR3 sequence is CASSPSHRDHEQYF. The CDR3 DNA reads TGTGCCAGCAGCCCAAGTCACCGGGACCACGAGCAGTACTTC. The rearrangement joins TRBV7-9 to TRBJ2-7; TRBD1 or TRBD2 may be the D gene (5 bases each). V was shortened by 5 bases and J by 5 bases, with 16 bases between the two germline ends. Germline CDR1 reads SEHNR; CDR2 reads FQNEAQ (reference sequence). This CDR3 contains 14 residues.

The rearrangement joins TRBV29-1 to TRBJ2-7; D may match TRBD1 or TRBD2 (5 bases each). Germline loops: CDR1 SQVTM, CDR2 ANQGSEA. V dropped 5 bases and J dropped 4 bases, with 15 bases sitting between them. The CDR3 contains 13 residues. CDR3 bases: TGCAGCGTTTGTTCACCAGGGACGTACGAGCAGTACTTC. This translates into CSVCSPGTYEQYF.

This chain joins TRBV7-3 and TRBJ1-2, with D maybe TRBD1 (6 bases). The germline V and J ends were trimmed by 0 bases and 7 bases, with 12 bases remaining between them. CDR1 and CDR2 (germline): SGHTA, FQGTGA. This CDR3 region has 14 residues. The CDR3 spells CASSLTGGKGGYTF. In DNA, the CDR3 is TGTGCCAGCAGCTTAACAGGGGGTAAAGGTGGCTACACCTTC. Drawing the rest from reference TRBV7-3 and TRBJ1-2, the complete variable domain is GAGVSQTPSNKVTEKGKYVELRCDPISGHTALYWYRQSLGQGPEFLIYFQGTGAADDSGLPNDRFFAVRPEGSVSTLKIQRTERGDSAVYLCASSLTGGKGGYTFGSGTRLTVV.

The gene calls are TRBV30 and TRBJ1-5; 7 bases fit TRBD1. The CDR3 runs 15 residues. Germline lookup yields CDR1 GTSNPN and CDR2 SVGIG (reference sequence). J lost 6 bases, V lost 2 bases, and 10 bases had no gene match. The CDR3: CAWSPDAGGAQPQHF. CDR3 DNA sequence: TGTGCCTGGAGTCCCGACGCAGGGGGGGCTCAGCCCCAGCATTTT.

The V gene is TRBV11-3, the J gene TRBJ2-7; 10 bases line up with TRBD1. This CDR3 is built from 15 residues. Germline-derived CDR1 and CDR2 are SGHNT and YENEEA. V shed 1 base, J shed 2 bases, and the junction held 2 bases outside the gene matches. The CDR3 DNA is TGTGCCAGCAGCTTAGCGGGACAGGGGCCCTACGAGCAGTACTTC. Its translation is CASSLAGQGPYEQYF.

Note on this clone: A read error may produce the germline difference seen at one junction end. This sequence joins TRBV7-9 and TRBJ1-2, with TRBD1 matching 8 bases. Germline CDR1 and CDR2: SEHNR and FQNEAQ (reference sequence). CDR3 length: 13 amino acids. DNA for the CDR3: TGTGCCAGCAGCTTCTCAGGGGGCTATGGCCACACCTTC. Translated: CASSFSGGYGHTF.

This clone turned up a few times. The CDR3 DNA reads as TGTGCCAGCAGCGTAGGAGGGGGGAACACCGGGGAGCTGTTTTTT. It specifies CASSVGGGNTGELFF. V is TRBV9 and J is TRBJ2-2; weak D call: TRBD1 (6 bases). Trimming removed 0 bases from V and 1 base from J, with 7 bases in between. This CDR3 is built from 15 residues. Germline values: CDR1 SGDLS, CDR2 YYNGEE.

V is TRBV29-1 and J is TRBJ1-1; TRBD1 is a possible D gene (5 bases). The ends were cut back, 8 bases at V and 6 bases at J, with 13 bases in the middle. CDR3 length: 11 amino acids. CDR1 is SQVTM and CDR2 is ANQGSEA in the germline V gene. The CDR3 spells CSSETAPEAFF. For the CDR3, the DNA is TGCAGCTCCGAGACAGCCCCTGAAGCTTTCTTT. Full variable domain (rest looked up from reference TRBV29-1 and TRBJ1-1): SAVISQKPSRDICQRGTSLTIQCQVDSQVTMMFWYRQQPGQSLTLIATANQGSEATYESGFVIDKFPISRPNLTFSTLTVSNMSPEDSSIYLCSSETAPEAFFGQGTRLTVV.

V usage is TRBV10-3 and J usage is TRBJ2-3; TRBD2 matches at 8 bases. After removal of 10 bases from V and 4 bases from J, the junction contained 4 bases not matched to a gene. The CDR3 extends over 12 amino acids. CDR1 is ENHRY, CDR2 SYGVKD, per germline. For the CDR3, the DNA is TGTGCCACGCGGGGGGAGGCAGATACGCAGTATTTT. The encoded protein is CATRGEADTQYF.

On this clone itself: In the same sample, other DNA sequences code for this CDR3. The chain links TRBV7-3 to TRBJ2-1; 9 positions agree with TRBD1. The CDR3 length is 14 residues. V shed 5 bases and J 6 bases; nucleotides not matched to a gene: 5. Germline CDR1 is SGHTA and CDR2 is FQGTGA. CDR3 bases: TGTGCCAGCAGCCCCGGGACAGGGTCCAATGAGCAGTTCTTC. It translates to CASSPGTGSNEQFF. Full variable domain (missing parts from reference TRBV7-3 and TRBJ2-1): GAGVSQTPSNKVTEKGKYVELRCDPISGHTALYWYRQSLGQGPEFLIYFQGTGAADDSGLPNDRFFAVRPEGSVSTLKIQRTERGDSAVYLCASSPGTGSNEQFFGPGTRLTVL.

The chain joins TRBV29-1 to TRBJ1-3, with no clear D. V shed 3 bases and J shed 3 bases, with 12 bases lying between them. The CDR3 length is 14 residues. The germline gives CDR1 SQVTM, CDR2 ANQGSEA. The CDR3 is CSVEAGKSGNTIYF. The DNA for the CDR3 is TGCAGCGTTGAGGCGGGGAAGAGTGGAAACACCATATATTTT.

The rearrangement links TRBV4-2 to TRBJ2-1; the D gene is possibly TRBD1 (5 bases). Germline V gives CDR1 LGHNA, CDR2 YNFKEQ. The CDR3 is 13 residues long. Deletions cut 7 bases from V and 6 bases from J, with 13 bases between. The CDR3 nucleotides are TGTGCCAGCACCCCGGATCAGGGCAATGAGCAGTTCTTC. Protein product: CASTPDQGNEQFF.

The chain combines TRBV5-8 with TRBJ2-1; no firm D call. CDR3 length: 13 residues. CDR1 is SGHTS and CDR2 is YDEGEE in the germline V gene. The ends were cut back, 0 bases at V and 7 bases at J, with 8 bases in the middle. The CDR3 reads CASSLAGGNEQFF. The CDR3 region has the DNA TGTGCCAGCAGCTTGGCGGGTGGGAATGAGCAGTTCTTC.

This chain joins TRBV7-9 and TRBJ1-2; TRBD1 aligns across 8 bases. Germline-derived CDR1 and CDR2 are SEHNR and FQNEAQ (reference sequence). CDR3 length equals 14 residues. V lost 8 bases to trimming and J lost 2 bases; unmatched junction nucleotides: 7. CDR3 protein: CASGEQGVNYGYTF. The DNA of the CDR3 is TGTGCCAGCGGAGAACAGGGGGTAAACTATGGCTACACCTTC.

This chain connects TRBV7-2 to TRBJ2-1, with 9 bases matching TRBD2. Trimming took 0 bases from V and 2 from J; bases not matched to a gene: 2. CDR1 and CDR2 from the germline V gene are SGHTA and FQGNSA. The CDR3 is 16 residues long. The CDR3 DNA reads TGTGCCAGCAGCTTAGCTAGCGGGAGTCCCTACAATGAGCAGTTCTTC. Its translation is CASSLASGSPYNEQFF.

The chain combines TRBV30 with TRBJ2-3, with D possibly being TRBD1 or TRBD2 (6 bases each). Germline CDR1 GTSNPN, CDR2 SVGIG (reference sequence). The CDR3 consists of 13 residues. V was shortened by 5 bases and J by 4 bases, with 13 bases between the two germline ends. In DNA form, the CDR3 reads TGTGCCTGGGGGGGGCTGAGGGCAGATACGCAGTATTTT. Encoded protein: CAWGGLRADTQYF.

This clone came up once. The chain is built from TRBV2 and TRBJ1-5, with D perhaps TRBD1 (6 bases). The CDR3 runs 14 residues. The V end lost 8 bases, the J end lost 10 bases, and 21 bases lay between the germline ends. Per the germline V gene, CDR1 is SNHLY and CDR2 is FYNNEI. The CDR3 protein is CASDYLQGLGPQHF. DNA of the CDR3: TGTGCCAGCGATTATCTTCAGGGGCTCGGCCCCCAGCATTTT.